One sample yielded the 11 T cell receptor beta chains listed below, sequenced in a study of blood T cell repertoires in COVID-19. Assay used: immunoSEQ multiplex PCR; TCRdb lists only in-frame clones, some missing. The sample includes more than 450,000 clones, 75% to 90% of them seen just once. The material sequenced was PBMCs or T cells enriched from blood (not recorded which). The receptors here all came from a woman aged 18-29 years who had recovered from COVID-19.

This clone was detected only a few times. J is TRBJ2-1 and V is TRBV6-6; D is perhaps TRBD2 (7 bases). CDR1 MNHNY and CDR2 SVGAGI come from the germline V gene (reference sequence). The CDR3 length is 14 residues. V lost 10 bases, J lost 2 bases, and 15 bases lay in between. CDR3 residues: CATHRGAPYNEQFF. In DNA form, the CDR3 reads TGTGCCACCCACCGGGGGGCACCCTACAATGAGCAGTTCTTC.

V and J are TRBV28 and TRBJ1-2; D is undetermined. V lost 3 bases to trimming and J lost 4 bases, with 6 bases between them. The CDR3 covers 12 residues. Germline-derived CDR1 and CDR2 are MDHEN and SYDVKM. CDR3 sequence reads: CASSFNIYGYTF. CDR3 sequence (DNA): TGTGCCAGCAGTTTTAATATCTATGGCTACACCTTC.

The CDR3 loop reads CASSLQAGPNEKLFF. The CDR3 nucleotides read TGTGCCAGCAGCTTACAGGCAGGCCCTAATGAAAAACTGTTTTTT. The chain carries TRBV7-2 and TRBJ1-4, with D uncertain. CDR3 length equals 15 residues. V was shortened by 2 bases and J by 3 bases, with 10 bases between the two germline ends. Germline CDR1 is SGHTA and CDR2 is FQGNSA.

The chain carries TRBV3-1 (or the pseudogene TRBV3-2) and TRBJ2-1; D possibly corresponds to TRBD1 (6 bases). Between the trimmed V and J ends, which lost 8 bases and 10 bases, there was a span of 12 bases. This CDR3 has 11 residues. CDR1 LGHDT and CDR2 YNNKEL come from the germline V gene (reference sequence). This chain's CDR3 is CASSFRGEQFF. The CDR3 DNA sequence: TGTGCCAGCTCCTTCAGGGGAGAGCAGTTCTTC.

The gene calls are TRBV19 and TRBJ1-2, with 9 bases fitting TRBD1. The CDR3 sequence is 17 residues long. Germline V gene lookup returns CDR1 LNHDA and CDR2 SQIVND (reference sequence). V shed 7 bases and J 5 bases; nucleotides not matched to a gene: 17. Written as DNA, the CDR3 is TGTGCCAGTAAATCGTCCCGGGACAGGGTGAGGGGGTATGGCTACACCTTC. It translates to CASKSSRDRVRGYGYTF. Based on the CDR3 plus reference TRBV19 and TRBJ1-2, the full variable domain is DGGITQSPKYLFRKEGQNVTLSCEQNLNHDAMYWYRQDPGQGLRLIYYSQIVNDFQKGDIAEGYSVSREKKESFPLTVTSAQKNPTAFYLCASKSSRDRVRGYGYTFGSGTRLTVV.

This sequence joins TRBV12-5 and TRBJ2-3; possibly TRBD2 for D (6 bases). This CDR3 contains 15 residues. Trimming cost V 5 bases and J 2 bases, with 14 bases left between them. Looked up from germline, CDR1 is LGHNT and CDR2 is FRNRAP. The CDR3 sequence is CASGPVRDFTDTQYF. The CDR3 nucleotides are TGTGCTAGTGGTCCAGTACGGGACTTCACAGATACGCAGTATTTT.

This chain links TRBV28 with TRBJ1-1; D may be TRBD1 (6 bases). The CDR3 sequence is 15 residues long. V lost 5 bases, J lost 8 bases, and 21 bases lay in between. Germline loops: CDR1 MDHEN, CDR2 SYDVKM. Written as DNA, the CDR3 is TGTGCCAGCAGTAAACGACCTCAGGGGTCAGGCGAAGCTTTCTTT. This gives the protein CASSKRPQGSGEAFF.

The chain uses TRBV2 and TRBJ1-3, with 9 bases identical to TRBD1. The CDR3 totals 17 residues. Trimming removed 5 bases from V and 3 bases from J; junction bases left unmatched: 11. The germline CDR1 and CDR2 sequences are SNHLY and FYNNEI. The CDR3 here is CASSPPRTGEGGNTIYF. The CDR3 DNA reads as TGTGCCAGCAGTCCTCCGCGGACAGGGGAAGGTGGAAACACCATATATTTT.

The genes are TRBV28 and TRBJ1-5; D remains ambiguous. This CDR3 spans 12 amino acids. The V and J ends lost 8 bases and 3 bases respectively, with 8 bases between them. Germline V gene lookup returns CDR1 MDHEN and CDR2 SYDVKM. The DNA of the CDR3 is TGTGCCAGCGAGGCAGACAATCAGCCCCAGCATTTT. This sequence encodes CASEADNQPQHF.

The chain joins TRBV4-1 to TRBJ1-4, with 9 bases aligning to TRBD1. CDR3 length equals 15 residues. V was pared by 4 bases and J by 5 bases, with 5 bases of the junction left unmatched. Germline V gene sequence: CDR1 MGHRA, CDR2 YSYEKL. CDR3 DNA: TGCGCCAGCAGCCGAAGACAGGGGGGGAATGAAAAACTGTTTTTT. Amino acids: CASSRRQGGNEKLFF.

The rearrangement uses TRBV5-1 and TRBJ2-2; 8 positions match TRBD2. The CDR3 extends over 16 amino acids. CDR1 and CDR2 (germline): SGHRS, YFSETQ. Losses at the gene ends were 2 bases for V and 6 bases for J; bases not matched to a gene: 9. The CDR3 region is CASSFRLAHRAGELFF. Here the CDR3 DNA reads TGCGCCAGCAGCTTCAGACTAGCGCACCGGGCCGGGGAGCTGTTTTTT. The full variable domain, its missing parts supplied by reference TRBV5-1 and TRBJ2-2, is KAGVTQTPRYLIKTRGQQVTLSCSPISGHRSVSWYQQTPGQGLQFLFEYFSETQRNKGNFPGRFSGRQFSNSRSEMNVSTLELGDSALYLCASSFRLAHRAGELFFGEGSRLTVL.